What follows are 18 T cell receptor beta chains derived from one specimen sequenced in a study of T cell responses to AZD1222 COVID-19 vaccine. The protocol was immunoSEQ multiplex PCR, while the TCRdb copy is restricted to in-frame clones and leaves out a portion. The sample contains 200,000 to 300,000 clones, roughly 93% of which appear only once. Sample: peripheral blood, taken on day 0 of AZD1222 vaccination. These receptors were collected from an adult in good health.

V gene TRBV2 combines with J gene TRBJ2-7; D ambiguous. Germline V gene lookup returns CDR1 SNHLY and CDR2 FYNNEI. This CDR3 has 14 amino acids. V lost 7 bases and J lost 1, with 14 bases in between. CDR3 DNA: TGTGCCAGCACCCTACTAACTGCTTCCTACGAGCAGTACTTC. Translation gives CASTLLTASYEQYF.

The V gene is TRBV28, the J gene TRBJ2-3; the match to TRBD2 covers 7 bases. Germline loops: CDR1 MDHEN, CDR2 SYDVKM. Trimming took 4 bases from V and 2 from J; bases not matched to a gene: 9. The CDR3 spans 16 residues. As DNA, the CDR3 is TGTGCCAGCAGTTCCCATCCGGGAGGCGCCACAGATACGCAGTATTTT. It translates to CASSSHPGGATDTQYF.

The rearrangement links TRBV7-2 to TRBJ1-1, with D perhaps TRBD1 (5 bases). The CDR3 has 13 residues. The V end was cut by 5 bases, the J end by 5 bases, with 12 bases between. Germline-derived CDR1 and CDR2 are SGHTA and FQGNSA. CDR3 amino acids: CASSVGTSTEAFF. CDR3 coding DNA: TGTGCCAGCAGCGTCGGGACGAGTACTGAAGCTTTCTTT.

The rearrangement links TRBV5-1 to TRBJ2-2, with unresolved D. The CDR3 extends over 15 amino acids. Trimming left V 0 bases short and J 5 bases short, with 11 bases between. Looked up from germline, CDR1 is SGHRS and CDR2 is YFSETQ. This CDR3 reads CASSLGQEQTGELFF. In DNA, the CDR3 is TGCGCCAGCAGCTTGGGACAAGAACAGACCGGGGAGCTGTTTTTT. The full variable domain, rest sourced from reference TRBV5-1 and TRBJ2-2, is KAGVTQTPRYLIKTRGQQVTLSCSPISGHRSVSWYQQTPGQGLQFLFEYFSETQRNKGNFPGRFSGRQFSNSRSEMNVSTLELGDSALYLCASSLGQEQTGELFFGEGSRLTVL.

The gene calls are TRBV6-5 and TRBJ1-2, with TRBD1 identical over 9 bases. The CDR3 is made up of 13 amino acids. From germline, CDR1 is MNHEY and CDR2 SVGAGI. The V and J ends lost 6 bases and 4 bases, in that order; junction bases with no gene match: 3. CDR3 residues: CASRTGGPYGYTF. The CDR3 DNA follows: TGTGCCAGCAGAACAGGGGGCCCCTATGGCTACACCTTC.

This chain joins TRBV9 and TRBJ1-6; D gene ambiguous. V was pared by 4 bases and J by 10 bases, with 12 bases between. Germline CDR1 and CDR2: SGDLS and YYNGEE. The CDR3 is 13 residues long. Here the CDR3 reads CASSSPTGSPLHF. The CDR3 DNA sequence: TGTGCCAGCAGCTCCCCGACGGGATCACCCCTCCACTTT.

The chain employs TRBV28 and TRBJ1-5, with D possibly being TRBD1 (6 bases). Trimming removed 4 bases at V and 7 bases at J, with 17 bases between. The germline CDR1 and CDR2 sequences are MDHEN and SYDVKM. The CDR3 sequence is 15 residues long. CDR3 coding DNA: TGTGCCAGCAGTTCCCCCGGGAGGGGGGGACAGCCCCAGCATTTT. Residues: CASSSPGRGGQPQHF. The variable domain in full, with the rest retrieved from reference TRBV28 and TRBJ1-5, is DVKVTQSSRYLVKRTGEKVFLECVQDMDHENMFWYRQDPGLGLRLIYFSYDVKMKEKGDIPEGYSVSREKKERFSLILESASTNQTSMYLCASSSPGRGGQPQHFGDGTRLSIL.

This clone was counted a few times. This chain joins TRBV7-9 and TRBJ2-7; D is ambiguous. V lost 5 bases and J lost 5, with 13 bases in between. Germline CDR1 and CDR2: SEHNR and FQNEAQ (reference sequence). The CDR3 has 13 residues. The CDR3 region is CASSLVSRNEQYF. DNA for the CDR3: TGTGCCAGCAGCCTCGTAAGCCGCAACGAGCAGTACTTC.

The chain combines TRBV5-6 with TRBJ2-2; D is unresolved. CDR1 and CDR2 from the germline V gene are SGHDT and YYEEEE. V lost 0 bases and J lost 6, with 6 bases in between. This CDR3 is built from 13 residues. CDR3 nucleotide sequence: TGTGCCAGCAGCTTGGACAGTGCCGGGGAGCTGTTTTTT. Translated: CASSLDSAGELFF. The full variable domain, its missing parts supplied by reference TRBV5-6 and TRBJ2-2, is DAGVTQSPTHLIKTRGQQVTLRCSPKSGHDTVSWYQQALGQGPQFIFQYYEEEERQRGNFPDRFSGHQFPNYSSELNVNALLLGDSALYLCASSLDSAGELFFGEGSRLTVL.

This rearrangement joins TRBV9 to TRBJ2-7; TRBD1 agrees at 11 bases. The ends lost 4 bases at V and 3 bases at J; junction bases unmatched: 3. The CDR3 sequence is 14 residues long. Germline loops: CDR1 SGDLS, CDR2 YYNGEE. CDR3 DNA sequence: TGTGCCAGCAGCACTGGGACAGGGGGCTACGAGCAGTACTTC. It codes for CASSTGTGGYEQYF.

This chain joins TRBV7-9 and TRBJ2-1; D may be TRBD2 (6 bases). The CDR3 length is 15 residues. Germline CDR1 and CDR2: SEHNR and FQNEAQ (reference sequence). Trimming removed 6 bases at V and 3 bases at J, with 15 bases between. This CDR3 is CASSSPGTLYNEQFF. The CDR3 coding sequence is TGTGCCAGCAGTTCGCCGGGGACTCTCTACAATGAGCAGTTCTTC.

This chain uses TRBV28 with TRBJ1-4, with a possible D match to TRBD1 (6 bases). Germline assignment: CDR1 MDHEN and CDR2 SYDVKM. The CDR3 consists of 15 residues. Trimming pared 2 bases from V and 3 bases from J, leaving 10 bases between. The CDR3 loop reads CASSLGGPSNEKLFF. CDR3 in DNA: TGTGCCAGCAGTTTAGGGGGGCCATCTAATGAAAAACTGTTTTTT.

V gene TRBV11-2 combines with J gene TRBJ2-5, with 10 bases lining up with TRBD1. Germline CDR1 reads SGHAT; CDR2 reads FQNNGV. This CDR3 comprises 16 residues. The V gene end was trimmed by 4 bases and the J gene end by 5 bases; junction bases not matched to a gene: 10. DNA for the CDR3: TGTGCCAGCAGCTCGTTGACAGGGGGCACGTGGGAGACCCAGTACTTC. It specifies CASSSLTGGTWETQYF.

The V call is TRBV18, the J call TRBJ1-1; tentative D call: TRBD1 (5 bases). CDR3 length: 14 residues. Trimming cost V 6 bases and J 2 bases, with 13 bases left between them. Germline lookup yields CDR1 KGHSH and CDR2 LQKENI. The CDR3 sequence is CASSVGGYNTEAFF. In nucleotides, the CDR3 is TGTGCCAGCTCCGTGGGGGGGTACAACACTGAAGCTTTCTTT.

This rearrangement joins TRBV6-5 to TRBJ1-4, with TRBD1 as a possible D gene (5 bases). V shed 5 bases and J shed 11 bases, with 15 bases lying between them. The CDR3 sequence is 13 residues long. Per germline, CDR1 MNHEY and CDR2 SVGAGI. CDR3 amino acids: CASSPTPGGKLFF. CDR3 nucleotide sequence: TGTGCCAGCAGTCCCACTCCGGGGGGTAAACTGTTTTTT.

V usage is TRBV7-9 and J usage is TRBJ2-7; D is ambiguous. Trimming cost V 2 bases and J 2 bases, with 19 bases left between them. Per the germline V gene, CDR1 is SEHNR and CDR2 is FQNEAQ (reference sequence). The CDR3 covers 17 residues. This chain's CDR3 is CASSLMFPTPKTYEQYF. CDR3 in DNA: TGTGCCAGCAGCTTAATGTTTCCGACTCCCAAGACCTACGAGCAGTACTTC.

CDR3: CASSFSNTEAFF. CDR3 nucleotide sequence: TGTGCCAGCAGTTTTTCGAACACTGAAGCTTTCTTT. This rearrangement joins TRBV28 to TRBJ1-1; D call uncertain. The V and J ends lost 3 bases and 1 base respectively, with 3 bases between them. The CDR3 totals 12 residues. Germline lookup yields CDR1 MDHEN and CDR2 SYDVKM.

The rearrangement uses TRBV7-3 and TRBJ2-6; no definite D call. The CDR3 has 14 residues. Germline CDR1 reads SGHTA; CDR2 reads FQGTGA. Trimming stripped 4 bases from V and 0 bases from J, with 4 bases between. In nucleotides, the CDR3 is TGTGCCAGCAGCTCCTCCTCTGGGGCCAACGTCCTGACTTTC. Translation gives CASSSSSGANVLTF.